This entry concerns a single T cell receptor (beta chain). What it binds is unknown. The data were obtained in a study of shared clonotypes between healthy human individuals. Study-wide results and limits: Some naive CD4 clonotypes, roughly 5%, turned up in common across several donors.

Measured with immunoSEQ multiplex PCR; TCRdb has only the in-frame clones, and not every one. The sample shows some 980,000 clones, 70% to 85% of them seen only once. From germline, CDR1 is MDHEN and CDR2 SYDVKM. The V end lost 6 bases, the J end lost 7 bases, and 25 bases lay between the germline ends. The CDR3 length is 18 residues. V gene TRBV28 combines with J gene TRBJ1-6; possibly TRBD1 for D (5 bases). The TCR comes from a young man in good health. Sequenced input: memory CD4+ T cells sorted from blood. The subset here: CD45RA-negative fraction. Here the CDR3 reads CASSPPGVGGLGNSPLHF. In DNA, the CDR3 is TGTGCCAGCAGCCCCCCGGGGGTGGGGGGATTGGGGAATTCACCCCTCCACTTT.